This T cell receptor beta chain emerged from a study of T cell responses to AZD1222 COVID-19 vaccine. The germline gives CDR1 SGHNT, CDR2 YYREEE (reference sequence). The CDR3 spans 15 residues. A note on this clone: What it binds is unknown. Sequence at one end of the junction differs from germline and may be a read error.

Clones were sequenced by immunoSEQ multiplex PCR, and TCRdb holds only the in-frame ones, with some missing. The repertoire holds about 150,000 clones, with 80% to 90% as singletons. The study, taken as a whole, reports: Spike-specific TCR breadth and depth both grew after two AZD1222 doses.

The chain uses TRBV5-4 and TRBJ1-3; a weak D match, TRBD1 (5 bases). The sample here was peripheral blood, taken on day 0 of AZD1222 vaccination. The source of this sequence is an adult in good health. The DNA for the CDR3 is TGTGCCAGCAGACCCGGGTGGGGGACTGGTAACACCATATATTTT. The encoded protein is CASRPGWGTGNTIYF.